The 18 T cell receptor beta chains below were found in one sample sequenced in a study of brain T cells in children with intractable seizures. The protocol was immunoSEQ multiplex PCR, while the TCRdb copy is restricted to in-frame clones and leaves out a portion. This table holds under 150,000 clones, 85% to 95% found once. Specimen: peripheral blood, collected at surgery. The source of these receptors is a boy in the first two years of life with hemimegalencephaly and intractable seizures.

The rearrangement links TRBV4-3 to TRBJ2-5, with 7 bases lining up with TRBD2. This CDR3 contains 14 residues. From germline, CDR1 is LGHNA and CDR2 YSLEER. After removal of 2 bases from V and 5 bases from J, the junction contained 5 bases not matched to a gene. In DNA, the CDR3 is TGCGCCAGCAGCCAAAGGGCCGGGGGGGAGACCCAGTACTTC. Its protein is CASSQRAGGETQYF.

The J gene is TRBJ2-2, the V gene TRBV5-6; weak D call: TRBD2 (6 bases). The CDR3 has 16 amino acids. Per germline, CDR1 SGHDT and CDR2 YYEEEE. Trimming removed 5 bases at V and 5 bases at J, with 19 bases between. The CDR3, as DNA: TGTGCCAGCAGGCTAACGGGAGTATCAGGAACCGGGGAGCTGTTTTTT. Its protein product is CASRLTGVSGTGELFF.

The rearrangement joins TRBV7-2 to TRBJ2-3; D remains ambiguous. Trimming left V 1 base short and J 4 bases short, with 9 bases between. This CDR3 comprises 14 residues. CDR1 is SGHTA, CDR2 FQGNSA, per germline. The CDR3 DNA reads TGTGCCAGCAGCTTAGAAGTTGGCGCAGATACGCAGTATTTT. This sequence encodes CASSLEVGADTQYF.

The chain links TRBV6-5 to TRBJ1-5, with D possibly matching TRBD1 (5 bases). Germline V CDR1 and CDR2: MNHEY, SVGAGI. The V and J ends lost 6 bases and 11 bases respectively, with 20 bases between them. The CDR3 totals 14 residues. CDR3 nucleotides: TGTGCCAGCAGGACTAGCGGGGGTGGCTCGACCCAGCATTTT. Its protein is CASRTSGGGSTQHF.

V usage is TRBV6-5 and J usage is TRBJ2-3; D call uncertain. Looked up from germline, CDR1 is MNHEY and CDR2 is SVGAGI. The CDR3 is 13 residues long. V shed 5 bases and J shed 6 bases, with 12 bases lying between them. In nucleotides, the CDR3 is TGTGCCAGCAGTCGGCCGGATGCTGATACGCAGTATTTT. Protein: CASSRPDADTQYF.

The CDR3 loop is CASSLGWATNEKLFF. The CDR3 bases are TGTGCCAGCAGCTTGGGTTGGGCAACTAATGAAAAACTGTTTTTT. The gene calls are TRBV5-5 and TRBJ1-4, with unresolved D. Trimming stripped 0 bases from V and 0 bases from J, with 6 bases between. The CDR3 sequence is 15 residues long. Germline-derived CDR1 and CDR2 are SGHKS and YYEKEE (reference sequence).

This clone was seen just once. This rearrangement joins TRBV5-3 to TRBJ2-3; 8 nucleotides align to TRBD2. Being an ORF, TRBV5-3 has a function that is uncertain. V lost 1 base to trimming and J lost 2 bases; unmatched junction nucleotides: 6. The CDR3 covers 16 residues. The CDR3 sequence: CARSLCGTRFTDTQYF. In DNA, the CDR3 is TGTGCCAGAAGCTTGTGTGGGACTAGATTCACAGATACGCAGTATTTT.

This clone has only one observation. The gene calls are TRBV27 and TRBJ1-5, with D perhaps matching TRBD1 (5 bases). V was cut by 2 bases and J by 3 bases, with 8 bases left in between. CDR1 is MNHEY and CDR2 is SMNVEV in the germline V gene (reference sequence). This CDR3 has 14 residues. CDR3 nucleotides: TGTGCCAGCAGTTTAACAGGCTACAATCAGCCCCAGCATTTT. Its protein is CASSLTGYNQPQHF.

This chain links TRBV5-1 with TRBJ2-7; D is unresolved. Germline V gene data show CDR1 as SGHRS and CDR2 as YFSETQ. The CDR3 is 15 residues long. V lost 2 bases, J lost 0 bases, and 12 bases lay in between. In nucleotides, the CDR3 is TGCGCCAGCAGCTTTTCCCGAGCGAACTCCTACGAGCAGTACTTC. It is translated as CASSFSRANSYEQYF.

For the CDR3, the DNA is TGTGCCAGTAGTATTGTGAGGGGCCATGGCTACACCTTC. This codes for CASSIVRGHGYTF. The chain combines TRBV19 with TRBJ1-2, with a tentative D call TRBD1 (5 bases). The germline V and J ends were trimmed by 3 bases and 6 bases, with 11 bases remaining between them. The CDR3 is 13 amino acids. The germline V gene has CDR1 LNHDA and CDR2 SQIVND (reference sequence). Full variable domain (remainder filled in from reference TRBV19 and TRBJ1-2): DGGITQSPKYLFRKEGQNVTLSCEQNLNHDAMYWYRQDPGQGLRLIYYSQIVNDFQKGDIAEGYSVSREKKESFPLTVTSAQKNPTAFYLCASSIVRGHGYTFGSGTRLTVV.

A word on this clone: Other DNA sequences in the sample encode the same CDR3. The chain links TRBV12-3 or TRBV12-4 to TRBJ1-2; perhaps TRBD1 as D (6 bases). The CDR3 is made up of 13 amino acids. V was trimmed by 2 bases and J by 2 bases, leaving 6 bases between them. As DNA, the CDR3 is TGTGCCAGCAGTTTAACAGGGAACTATGGCTACACCTTC. Encoded protein: CASSLTGNYGYTF.

J is TRBJ2-5 and V is TRBV5-5; 8 nucleotides match TRBD2. Per the germline V gene, CDR1 is SGHKS and CDR2 is YYEKEE (reference sequence). This CDR3 is 14 amino acids long. V shed 3 bases, J shed 1 base, and the junction held 2 bases outside the gene matches. The CDR3 nucleotides read TGTGCCAGCAGCTCGGGACTAGGCCAAGAGACCCAGTACTTC. This translates into CASSSGLGQETQYF.

This clone was recorded once. V gene TRBV28 combines with J gene TRBJ2-3; D remains unclear. V was shortened by 8 bases and J by 2 bases, with 14 bases between the two germline ends. Germline CDR1 and CDR2: MDHEN and SYDVKM. The CDR3 sequence is 14 residues long. As DNA, the CDR3 is TGTGCCAGCTCAGAGTCGGCCATCACAGATACGCAGTATTTT. Encoded protein: CASSESAITDTQYF.

This clone has just one count. The rearrangement joins TRBV5-1 to TRBJ2-4; 12 bases agree with TRBD2. Germline assignment: CDR1 SGHRS and CDR2 YFSETQ. The V segment lost 0 bases and the J segment 3 bases; nucleotides outside the gene matches: 4. The CDR3 is made up of 17 amino acids. In DNA form, the CDR3 reads TGCGCCAGCAGCTTGGCCCGACTAGCGGGAGACAAAAACATTCAGTACTTC. It encodes CASSLARLAGDKNIQYF.

This rearrangement joins TRBV4-3 to TRBJ2-6; no reliable D call. Germline CDR1 LGHNA, CDR2 YSLEER. V was trimmed by 1 base and J by 0 bases, leaving 10 bases between them. The CDR3 totals 17 residues. The CDR3 protein is CASSQVATNSGANVLTF. The DNA for the CDR3 is TGCGCCAGCAGCCAAGTGGCCACCAACTCTGGGGCCAACGTCCTGACTTTC.

The CDR3 sequence is CASSPVRGTDTQYF. In DNA form, the CDR3 reads TGCGCCAGCAGCCCGGTTCGGGGAACAGATACGCAGTATTTT. This chain links TRBV5-1 with TRBJ2-3; D may be TRBD2 (5 bases). Trimming shortened V by 4 bases and J by 3 bases, and 12 bases separated the two germline ends. The CDR3 extends over 14 amino acids. Germline-derived CDR1 and CDR2 are SGHRS and YFSETQ. The full variable domain, completed using reference TRBV5-1 and TRBJ2-3, is KAGVTQTPRYLIKTRGQQVTLSCSPISGHRSVSWYQQTPGQGLQFLFEYFSETQRNKGNFPGRFSGRQFSNSRSEMNVSTLELGDSALYLCASSPVRGTDTQYFGPGTRLTVL.

The V gene is TRBV12-3 or TRBV12-4, the J gene TRBJ1-2; D gene ambiguous. This CDR3 is built from 13 residues. V shed 2 bases and J shed 4 bases, with 8 bases lying between them. The DNA of the CDR3 is TGTGCCAGCAGTTTACAAGGCGCCTATGGCTACACCTTC. Encoded protein: CASSLQGAYGYTF.

CDR3 DNA: TGTGCCAGCAGTTCCGGGACTAGCCATAGCACAGATACGCAGTATTTT. This codes for CASSSGTSHSTDTQYF. The rearrangement joins TRBV28 to TRBJ2-3, with 9 bases matching TRBD2. CDR3 size: 16 residues. CDR1 is MDHEN and CDR2 is SYDVKM in the germline V gene. V was pared by 4 bases and J by 0 bases, with 5 bases of the junction left unmatched. Filled out from reference TRBV28 and TRBJ2-3, the complete variable domain reads DVKVTQSSRYLVKRTGEKVFLECVQDMDHENMFWYRQDPGLGLRLIYFSYDVKMKEKGDIPEGYSVSREKKERFSLILESASTNQTSMYLCASSSGTSHSTDTQYFGPGTRLTVL.